These 11 T cell receptor beta chains came from one sample sequenced in a study of T cells after yellow fever vaccination. TCRdb re-derived calls from the 5' RACE reads in MiXCR, one entry per CDR3 protein. The table shows some 340,000 distinct CDR3 sequences, with roughly 10% occurring only once. The sequences come from CD4+ T cells sorted from PBMCs, collected 45 days after the yellow fever booster vaccination. These receptors came from a man in his late teens or twenties who received the YFV17D yellow fever vaccine.

In this sample, this clonotype turned up a few times. The rearrangement joins TRBV3-1 to TRBJ1-1; 12 bases fit TRBD1. The CDR3 is 15 amino acids. The V gene's germline CDR1 is LGHDT and CDR2 YNNKEL (reference sequence). V was pared by 4 bases and J by 5 bases, with 5 bases of the junction left unmatched. CDR3 in DNA: TGTGCCAGCAGCCTGGGACAGGGGGCGAGGACTGAAGCTTTCTTT. Amino acids: CASSLGQGARTEAFF. The entire variable domain, with the rest obtained from reference TRBV3-1 and TRBJ1-1, is as follows: DTAVSQTPKYLVTQMGNDKSIKCEQNLGHDTMYWYKQDSKKFLKIMFSYNNKELIINETVPNRFSPKSPDKAHLNLHINSLELGDSAVYFCASSLGQGARTEAFFGQGTRLTVV.

This clonotype was seen only a few times. V gene TRBV3-1 combines with J gene TRBJ1-2; 7 bases map to TRBD1. After removal of 3 bases from V and 4 bases from J, the junction contained 5 bases not matched to a gene. Germline V gene data show CDR1 as LGHDT and CDR2 as YNNKEL (reference sequence). This CDR3 is built from 14 residues. The CDR3 nucleotides are TGTGCCAGCAGCCAGTACAGGGGTTCCTATGGCTACACCTTC. Protein product: CASSQYRGSYGYTF.

The chain combines TRBV20-1 with TRBJ1-6; 7 bases fit TRBD1. Germline lookup yields CDR1 DFQATT and CDR2 SNEGSKA (reference sequence). With 3 bases clipped from V and 10 bases from J, the junction kept 3 bases outside the gene matches. This CDR3 spans 12 amino acids. This CDR3 is CSARGTDSPLHF. CDR3 in DNA: TGCAGTGCTAGGGGGACAGACTCACCCCTCCACTTT.

This clonotype was detected only once. The V call is TRBV5-4, the J call TRBJ2-2; possibly TRBD2 for D (6 bases). Germline-derived CDR1 and CDR2 are SGHNT and YYREEE (reference sequence). V dropped 0 bases and J dropped 6 bases, with 9 bases sitting between them. CDR3 length: 14 amino acids. The CDR3 region has the DNA TGTGCCAGCAGCTTGGAGACTAGTTCCGGGGAGCTGTTTTTT. Encoded protein: CASSLETSSGELFF. The complete variable domain, with remaining parts taken from reference TRBV5-4 and TRBJ2-2, reads ETGVTQSPTHLIKTRGQQVTLRCSSQSGHNTVSWYQQALGQGPQFIFQYYREEENGRGNFPPRFSGLQFPNYSSELNVNALELDDSALYLCASSLETSSGELFFGEGSRLTVL.

The chain combines TRBV9 with TRBJ2-7; possible D gene TRBD2, 6 bases. Trimming removed 0 bases at V and 2 bases at J, with 12 bases between. The CDR3 spans 15 residues. Germline CDR1 and CDR2: SGDLS and YYNGEE. This CDR3 reads CASSVGAGGTYEQYF. The CDR3 DNA reads TGTGCCAGCAGCGTAGGAGCGGGCGGAACCTACGAGCAGTACTTC.

This chain joins TRBV6-5 and TRBJ1-1; D uncertain. Germline CDR1 MNHEY, CDR2 SVGAGI. The CDR3 consists of 13 residues. The germline V and J ends were trimmed by 5 bases and 1 base, with 8 bases remaining between them. This chain's CDR3 is CASSSFGNTEAFF. The DNA of the CDR3 is TGTGCCAGCAGTAGTTTTGGGAACACTGAAGCTTTCTTT.

The chain employs TRBV20-1 and TRBJ2-1, with a weak D call TRBD2 (6 bases). This CDR3 is 14 amino acids long. V lost 2 bases, J lost 1 base, and 9 bases lay in between. Germline V gene lookup returns CDR1 DFQATT and CDR2 SNEGSKA (reference sequence). CDR3 residues: CSARWRGSYNEQFF. CDR3 sequence (DNA): TGCAGTGCTAGATGGCGGGGTTCCTACAATGAGCAGTTCTTC.

The chain couples TRBV19 to TRBJ2-1; D gene ambiguous. This CDR3 has 13 residues. The germline CDR1 and CDR2 sequences are LNHDA and SQIVND (reference sequence). The ends were cut back, 3 bases at V and 4 bases at J, with 7 bases in the middle. The CDR3 bases are TGTGCCAGTAGTATTACTGCTTACAATGAGCAGTTCTTC. Translating it yields CASSITAYNEQFF.

The rearrangement joins TRBV20-1 to TRBJ1-1; 7 nucleotides line up with TRBD1. V lost 4 bases to trimming and J lost 1 base; unmatched junction nucleotides: 9. From germline, CDR1 is DFQATT and CDR2 SNEGSKA (reference sequence). The CDR3 is 15 residues long. The CDR3 loop is CSATTPTGRNTEAFF. CDR3 bases: TGCAGTGCTACCACCCCGACAGGGAGGAACACTGAAGCTTTCTTT.

The chain uses TRBV7-2 and TRBJ1-4; 9 bases align to TRBD1. The CDR3 runs 16 residues. Germline-derived CDR1 and CDR2 are SGHTA and FQGNSA. The V gene end was trimmed by 0 bases and the J gene end by 8 bases; junction bases not matched to a gene: 7. The CDR3 protein is CASSLAAGTGFEKLFF. The DNA for the CDR3 is TGTGCCAGCAGCTTAGCGGCCGGGACAGGGTTCGAAAAACTGTTTTTT. Full variable domain (remainder filled in from reference TRBV7-2 and TRBJ1-4): GAGVSQSPSNKVTEKGKDVELRCDPISGHTALYWYRQSLGQGLEFLIYFQGNSAPDKSGLPSDRFSAERTGGSVSTLTIQRTQQEDSAVYLCASSLAAGTGFEKLFFGSGTQLSVL.

This clonotype was counted a few times. The genes are TRBV5-4 and TRBJ1-2, with D perhaps TRBD1 (6 bases). The germline CDR1 and CDR2 sequences are SGHNT and YYREEE (reference sequence). With 3 bases removed from V and 3 bases from J, the gap between germline ends came to 15 bases. This CDR3 spans 15 amino acids. CDR3 loop: CASSSKIQGDYGYTF. The CDR3 DNA is TGTGCCAGCAGCTCGAAAATACAGGGTGACTATGGCTACACCTTC.